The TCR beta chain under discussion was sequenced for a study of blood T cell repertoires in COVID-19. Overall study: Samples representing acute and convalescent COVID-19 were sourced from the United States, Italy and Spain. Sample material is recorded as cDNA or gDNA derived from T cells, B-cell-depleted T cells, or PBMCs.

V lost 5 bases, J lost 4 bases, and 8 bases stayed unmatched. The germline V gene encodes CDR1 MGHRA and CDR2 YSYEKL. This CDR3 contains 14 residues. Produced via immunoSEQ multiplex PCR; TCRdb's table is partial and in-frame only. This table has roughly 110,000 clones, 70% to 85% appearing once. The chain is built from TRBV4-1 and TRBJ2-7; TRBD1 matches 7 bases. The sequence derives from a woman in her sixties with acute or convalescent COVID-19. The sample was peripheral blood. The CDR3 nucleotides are TGCGCCAGCAGCGCATACAGGGGTGGGTACGAGCAGTACTTC. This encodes CASSAYRGGYEQYF.